The 4 T cell receptor beta chains in this list originate from one sample, sequenced in a study of T cell repertoires in cytomegalovirus infection. For these TCRs, the target antigens are not known. Each CDR3 protein is one row after TCRdb ran MiXCR on the reads. Of around 900,000 distinct CDR3 sequences listed, approximately 31% are singletons. The sample consisted of cultured CD8+ T cells from PBMCs, taken from culture after CMV antigen stimulation. These receptor sequences come from a human donor in good health (CMV status not recorded). Some clones in this sample may be carry-over from other donors' samples.

This clonotype was picked up a small number of times. The chain employs TRBV19 and TRBJ1-3, with unresolved D. Germline V gene sequence: CDR1 LNHDA, CDR2 SQIVND (reference sequence). CDR3 length: 12 residues. The ends were cut back, 6 bases at V and 3 bases at J, with 6 bases in the middle. The CDR3 protein is CASRPRGNTIYF. CDR3 DNA sequence: TGTGCCAGTAGACCACGTGGAAACACCATATATTTT.

This clonotype was counted between two and nine times. CDR3 region: CASRDRDRGPVETQYF. The CDR3, as DNA: TGCGCCAGCAGGGACCGGGACAGGGGGCCCGTTGAGACCCAGTACTTC. J is TRBJ2-5 and V is TRBV5-1, with 12 bases matching TRBD1. CDR3 size: 16 residues. With 5 bases clipped from V and 5 bases from J, the junction kept 10 bases outside the gene matches. In germline, CDR1 is SGHRS, CDR2 YFSETQ. Together with reference TRBV5-1 and TRBJ2-5, the CDR3 gives the full variable domain: KAGVTQTPRYLIKTRGQQVTLSCSPISGHRSVSWYQQTPGQGLQFLFEYFSETQRNKGNFPGRFSGRQFSNSRSEMNVSTLELGDSALYLCASRDRDRGPVETQYFGPGTRLLVL.

The chain uses TRBV6-6 and TRBJ2-3; D not certain. Germline V gene sequence: CDR1 MNHNY, CDR2 SVGAGI (reference sequence). This CDR3 spans 8 amino acids. Trimming left V 10 bases short and J 8 bases short, with 4 bases between. CDR3 protein: CATSTQYF. The CDR3 region has the DNA TGTGCCACTTCTACGCAGTATTTT.

This clonotype was detected ten times or more. The rearrangement links TRBV5-4 to TRBJ2-3; D is possibly TRBD2 (6 bases). Trimming cost V 3 bases and J 2 bases, with 7 bases left between them. In germline, CDR1 is SGHNT, CDR2 YYREEE (reference sequence). The CDR3 totals 13 residues. The CDR3 spells CASSSGVTDTQYF. The CDR3 DNA reads as TGTGCCAGCAGCTCGGGGGTCACAGATACGCAGTATTTT.